Presented here are 15 T cell receptor beta chains from one specimen sequenced in a study of blood T cells in healthy people across ages. A J-beta primer mix and a sample-barcoded 5' primer were used in a second PCR of roughly 7 to 12 cycles. TCRdb reanalysed the 5' RACE reads using MiXCR and keeps one entry per CDR3 protein. Of around 580,000 distinct CDR3 sequences listed, around 50% are singletons. Specimen: blood. These receptors originate from an elderly man in good health.

Of note for this clonotype: Its ends do not fully match the called genes, so a read error is possible. The chain carries TRBV7-9 and TRBJ2-5; D could derive from TRBD1 or TRBD2 (5 bases each). CDR1 and CDR2 (germline): SEHNR, FQNEAQ (reference sequence). The CDR3 has 12 residues. The CDR3 protein is CSSSFGTETQYF. DNA for the CDR3: TGTTCCAGCAGCTTTGGGACGGAGACCCAGTACTTC. The full variable domain, in which reference TRBV7-9 and TRBJ2-5 provide the parts outside the CDR3, is DTGVSQNPRHKITKRGQNVTFRCDPISEHNRLYWYRQTLGQGPEFLTYFQNEAQLEKSRLLSDRFSAERPKGSFSTLEIQRTEQGDSAMYLCSSSFGTETQYFGPGTRLLVL.

CDR3 region: CASSFNSQAFF. The DNA for the CDR3 is TGTGCCAGCAGTTTTAACAGTCAAGCTTTCTTT. J is TRBJ1-1 and V is TRBV12-3 or TRBV12-4, with no clear D. V shed 3 bases and J shed 9 bases, with 8 bases lying between them. CDR3 length: 11 amino acids.

A remark on this clonotype: With a much larger clone just one base away, this may be a read error. The V and J genes are TRBV6-6 and TRBJ2-5; 8 bases are shared with TRBD2. Germline CDR1 MNHNY, CDR2 SVGAGI (reference sequence). The length of the CDR3 is 16 residues. After removal of 2 bases from V and 11 bases from J, the junction contained 16 bases not matched to a gene. The CDR3 coding sequence is TGTGCCAGCAGTTACATCGGGGCCGGCGGGGGGAATGAGCAGTACTTC. The encoded protein is CASSYIGAGGGNEQYF.

The chain employs TRBV4-3 and TRBJ2-2; D gene uncertain. Germline V gene sequence: CDR1 LGHNA, CDR2 YSLEER. CDR3 length: 15 residues. With 0 bases removed from V and 1 base from J, the gap between germline ends came to 6 bases. Here the CDR3 reads CASSQEDLNTGELFF. The CDR3 DNA sequence: TGCGCCAGCAGCCAAGAAGACCTGAACACCGGGGAGCTGTTTTTT.

This chain joins TRBV20-1 and TRBJ2-3; D is possibly TRBD1 (5 bases). Trimming pared 6 bases from V and 7 bases from J, leaving 14 bases between. CDR1 is DFQATT, CDR2 SNEGSKA, per germline (reference sequence). The CDR3 contains 12 residues. CDR3 amino acids: CSAGPVEYTQYF. CDR3 DNA: TGCAGTGCGGGGCCCGTTGAATATACGCAGTATTTT.

This clonotype has just a few counts. The chain carries TRBV27 and TRBJ1-2, with D maybe TRBD1 (5 bases). Germline V lookup: CDR1 MNHEY, CDR2 SMNVEV (reference sequence). The CDR3 contains 13 residues. The V end lost 5 bases, the J end lost 3 bases, and 10 bases lay between the germline ends. The CDR3 DNA follows: TGTGCCAGCAGTGGGGGATGGGACTATGGCTACACCTTC. Translating gives CASSGGWDYGYTF.

Points on this clonotype: One base away lies a much larger clone, so this may be a sequencing read error. The rearrangement joins TRBV5-1 to TRBJ2-5; 9 bases are shared with TRBD1. The CDR3 has 12 residues. CDR1 and CDR2 (germline): SGHRS, YFSETQ. The CDR3 DNA reads TGCGCCAGCATGGGACAGGGCTACGAGCAGAACTTC. As protein: CASMGQGYEQNF.

This clonotype was counted once. Germline is not matched at one junction end, which may reflect a read error. The chain recombines TRBV4-3 with TRBJ1-4; no clear D gene. Germline lookup yields CDR1 LGHNA and CDR2 YSLEER. This CDR3 has 15 amino acids. The CDR3: CASSQVSSTNGKLFF. The CDR3 region has the DNA TGCGCCAGCAGCCAAGTGAGCTCAACTAATGGAAAACTGTTTTTT.

The gene calls are TRBV10-3 and TRBJ2-3; D is uncertain. The CDR3 is 13 amino acids. CDR1 and CDR2 (germline): ENHRY, SYGVKD. The V end was cut by 5 bases, the J end by 0 bases, with 6 bases between. The CDR3 region has the DNA TGTGCCATCAGTCTGCCAAGCACAGATACGCAGTATTTT. It translates to CAISLPSTDTQYF.

In DNA form, the CDR3 reads TGCAGTGCGACCATGAGACAGGGCCTCACCTACGAGCAGTACTTC. It yields the protein CSATMRQGLTYEQYF. The genes are TRBV20-1 and TRBJ2-7; 7 nucleotides align to TRBD1. Per the germline V gene, CDR1 is DFQATT and CDR2 is SNEGSKA (reference sequence). The V and J ends lost 6 bases and 2 bases, in that order; junction bases with no gene match: 13. The CDR3 is made up of 15 amino acids.

The chain is built from TRBV9 and TRBJ1-6; D unclear. The CDR3 contains 15 residues. V was trimmed by 0 bases and J by 0 bases, leaving 4 bases between them. Germline assignment: CDR1 SGDLS and CDR2 YYNGEE. Here the CDR3 reads CASSVEGSYNSPLHF. The CDR3, as DNA: TGTGCCAGCAGCGTAGAGGGCTCCTATAATTCACCCCTCCACTTT.

Comment on this clonotype: A much larger clone lies a single base off, so this may be a read error. DNA for the CDR3: TGTGCCAGCAGTTTTGTAGGGGGCAATGAAAAACTGTTTTTT. It is translated as CASSFVGGNEKLFF. The chain recombines TRBV12-3 or TRBV12-4 with TRBJ1-4, with TRBD1 matching 7 bases. This CDR3 region has 14 residues. Unmatched junction bases numbered 3, after V lost 3 bases and J lost 5 bases.

The CDR3 DNA reads as TGTGCCAGCAGCTCCGTTACTGAAGCTTTCTTT. It yields the protein CASSSVTEAFF. The chain uses TRBV7-2 and TRBJ1-1; D unclear. The germline CDR1 and CDR2 sequences are SGHTA and FQGNSA. Trimming pared 4 bases from V and 5 bases from J, leaving 5 bases between. The CDR3 has 11 residues.

The V gene is TRBV7-2, the J gene TRBJ2-7, with D perhaps TRBD2 (5 bases). The V gene lost 1 base and the J gene lost 3 bases, with 13 bases spanning the gap. The CDR3 covers 15 residues. Germline lookup yields CDR1 SGHTA and CDR2 FQGNSA. In nucleotides, the CDR3 is TGTGCCAGCAGCTTAGACGGACTCGAAAACTACGAGCAGTACTTC. This gives the protein CASSLDGLENYEQYF.

This clonotype was counted ten times or more. CDR3 bases: TGTGCCAGCACCTTACTAGCGTTGAGCTCCTACAATGAGCAGTTCTTC. The encoded protein is CASTLLALSSYNEQFF. The chain is built from TRBV6-6 and TRBJ2-1, with TRBD2 identical over 7 bases. V was pared by 7 bases and J by 0 bases, with 9 bases of the junction left unmatched. The germline gives CDR1 MNHNY, CDR2 SVGAGI (reference sequence). There are 16 residues in the CDR3.